This is a list of T cell receptor beta chains from one sample in a study of T cell responses to AZD1222 COVID-19 vaccine. Clones were sequenced by immunoSEQ multiplex PCR, and TCRdb holds only the in-frame ones, with some missing. The sample has 150,000 or so clones, more than 85% seen once. Sequenced here: peripheral blood, sampled after recovery from COVID-19. The receptors stem from an adult who had recovered from COVID-19. Both conserved end residues are trimmed from each CDR3. Each record gives: J gene, D gene, V gene, CDR3 protein. D genes are given only for firm matches.

TRBJ1-2,-,TRBV7-2,ASSPTAEGRYGYT
TRBJ2-3,-,TRBV6-2/TRBV6-3,ASSYSMNTQY
TRBJ1-2,-,TRBV21-1,AVAYGYT
TRBJ1-2,-,TRBV7-3,ASSLGPGVAT
TRBJ2-7,-,TRBV7-8,ASSLVGGTPGEQY
TRBJ2-5,-,TRBV10-3,AITSGRQETQY
TRBJ2-1,-,TRBV25-1,ASSPHAGSYNEQF
TRBJ2-4,TRBD2,TRBV7-8,ASSSLAAVAKNIQY
TRBJ2-6,-,TRBV3-1/TRBV3-2,ASSEHWRGANVLT
TRBJ1-1,-,TRBV7-2,ASSFPQLYTEAF
TRBJ2-3,TRBD1,TRBV27,ASSRLGTVTDTQY
TRBJ2-5,TRBD2,TRBV5-1,ASSLDAGEETQY
TRBJ1-2,-,TRBV29-1,SVGQRLTNYGYT
TRBJ2-7,TRBD1,TRBV19,ASSSFGQGGVGEQY
TRBJ1-4,-,TRBV29-1,SVSGAIEEKLF
TRBJ2-7,-,TRBV6-5,ASSYSGTEAYEQY
TRBJ2-1,-,TRBV5-1,ASSYTGMEQF
TRBJ2-7,-,TRBV28,ASRPHRVTNEQY
TRBJ1-1,-,TRBV7-3,ASSPPGGKNTEAF
TRBJ2-3,-,TRBV5-6,ASSLSMAADTQY
TRBJ1-1,-,TRBV9,ASSVGGMNTEAF
TRBJ2-6,-,TRBV27,ASSLTQTVRAAGANVLT
TRBJ1-2,-,TRBV2,AILTSRANYGYT
TRBJ2-3,TRBD1,TRBV15,ATSREQTGVTDTQY
TRBJ2-3,-,TRBV27,ASSLKRTDTQY
TRBJ1-1,TRBD1,TRBV9,ASSVERGPGTEAF
TRBJ1-1,-,TRBV29-1,SEIREMNTEAF
TRBJ2-5,-,TRBV20-1,SASLETQY
TRBJ1-6,TRBD1,TRBV5-1,ASSEGQISYNSPLH
TRBJ1-4,-,TRBV2,ASARGRGGEKLF
TRBJ1-2,-,TRBV28,ASSLFDRRGGYT
TRBJ2-7,TRBD1,TRBV6-5,ASGQGVYEQY
TRBJ1-2,TRBD1,TRBV28,ASSLEGGIWSGYT
TRBJ1-4,-,TRBV5-1,ASSSGGFDEKLF
TRBJ1-5,TRBD1,TRBV6-2/TRBV6-3,ASSYYDDGQGARYSNQPQH
TRBJ2-7,-,TRBV7-9,ASSPDSISYEQY
TRBJ2-2,-,TRBV5-1,ASSLVGSNTGELF
TRBJ2-7,-,TRBV7-2,ASSLGSGKYEQY
TRBJ2-1,TRBD2,TRBV19,ASSGGGIYNEQF
TRBJ1-2,-,TRBV4-2,ASSQDSGEANYGYT
TRBJ1-4,-,TRBV24-1,ATSETGGGEKLF
TRBJ2-7,-,TRBV28,ASGRGYEQY
TRBJ1-6,-,TRBV7-3,ASSLSQNSPLH
TRBJ1-5,TRBD1,TRBV28,ASSGTGLNQPQH
TRBJ1-2,TRBD1,TRBV3-1/TRBV3-2,ASSQGTGKGYT
TRBJ1-2,-,TRBV6-5,ASSYLGGASYT
TRBJ1-1,-,TRBV9,ASSVERSPGNTEAF
TRBJ2-3,TRBD2,TRBV5-1,ASSLDPAGGGTDTQY
TRBJ1-2,-,TRBV5-4,ASSSAMDYGYT